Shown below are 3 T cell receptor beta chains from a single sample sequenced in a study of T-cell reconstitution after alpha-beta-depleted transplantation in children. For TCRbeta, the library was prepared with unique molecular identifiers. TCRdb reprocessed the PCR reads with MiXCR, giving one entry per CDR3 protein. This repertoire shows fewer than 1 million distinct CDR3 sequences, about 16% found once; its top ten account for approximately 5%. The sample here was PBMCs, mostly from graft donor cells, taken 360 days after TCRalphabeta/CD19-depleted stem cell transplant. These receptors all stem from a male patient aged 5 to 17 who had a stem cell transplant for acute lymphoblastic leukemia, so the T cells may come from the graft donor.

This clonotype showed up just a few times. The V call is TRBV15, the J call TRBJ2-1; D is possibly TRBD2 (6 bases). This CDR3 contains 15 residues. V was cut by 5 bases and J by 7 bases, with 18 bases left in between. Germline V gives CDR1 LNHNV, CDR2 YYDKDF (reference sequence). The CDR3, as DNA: TGTGCCACCAGCGGAGTACGGCACGGAGGGAATGAGCAGTTCTTC. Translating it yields CATSGVRHGGNEQFF.

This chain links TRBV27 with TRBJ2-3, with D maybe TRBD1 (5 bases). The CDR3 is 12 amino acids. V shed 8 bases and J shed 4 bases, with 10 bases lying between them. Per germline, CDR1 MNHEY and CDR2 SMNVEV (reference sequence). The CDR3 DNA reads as TGTGCCAGCCCGACAGACGCAGATACGCAGTATTTT. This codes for CASPTDADTQYF.

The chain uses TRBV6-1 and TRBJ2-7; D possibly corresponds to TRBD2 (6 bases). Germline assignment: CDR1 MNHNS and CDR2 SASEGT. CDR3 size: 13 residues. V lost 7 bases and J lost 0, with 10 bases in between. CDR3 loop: CASMEGPSYEQYF. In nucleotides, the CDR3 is TGTGCCAGCATGGAGGGACCCTCCTACGAGCAGTACTTC.